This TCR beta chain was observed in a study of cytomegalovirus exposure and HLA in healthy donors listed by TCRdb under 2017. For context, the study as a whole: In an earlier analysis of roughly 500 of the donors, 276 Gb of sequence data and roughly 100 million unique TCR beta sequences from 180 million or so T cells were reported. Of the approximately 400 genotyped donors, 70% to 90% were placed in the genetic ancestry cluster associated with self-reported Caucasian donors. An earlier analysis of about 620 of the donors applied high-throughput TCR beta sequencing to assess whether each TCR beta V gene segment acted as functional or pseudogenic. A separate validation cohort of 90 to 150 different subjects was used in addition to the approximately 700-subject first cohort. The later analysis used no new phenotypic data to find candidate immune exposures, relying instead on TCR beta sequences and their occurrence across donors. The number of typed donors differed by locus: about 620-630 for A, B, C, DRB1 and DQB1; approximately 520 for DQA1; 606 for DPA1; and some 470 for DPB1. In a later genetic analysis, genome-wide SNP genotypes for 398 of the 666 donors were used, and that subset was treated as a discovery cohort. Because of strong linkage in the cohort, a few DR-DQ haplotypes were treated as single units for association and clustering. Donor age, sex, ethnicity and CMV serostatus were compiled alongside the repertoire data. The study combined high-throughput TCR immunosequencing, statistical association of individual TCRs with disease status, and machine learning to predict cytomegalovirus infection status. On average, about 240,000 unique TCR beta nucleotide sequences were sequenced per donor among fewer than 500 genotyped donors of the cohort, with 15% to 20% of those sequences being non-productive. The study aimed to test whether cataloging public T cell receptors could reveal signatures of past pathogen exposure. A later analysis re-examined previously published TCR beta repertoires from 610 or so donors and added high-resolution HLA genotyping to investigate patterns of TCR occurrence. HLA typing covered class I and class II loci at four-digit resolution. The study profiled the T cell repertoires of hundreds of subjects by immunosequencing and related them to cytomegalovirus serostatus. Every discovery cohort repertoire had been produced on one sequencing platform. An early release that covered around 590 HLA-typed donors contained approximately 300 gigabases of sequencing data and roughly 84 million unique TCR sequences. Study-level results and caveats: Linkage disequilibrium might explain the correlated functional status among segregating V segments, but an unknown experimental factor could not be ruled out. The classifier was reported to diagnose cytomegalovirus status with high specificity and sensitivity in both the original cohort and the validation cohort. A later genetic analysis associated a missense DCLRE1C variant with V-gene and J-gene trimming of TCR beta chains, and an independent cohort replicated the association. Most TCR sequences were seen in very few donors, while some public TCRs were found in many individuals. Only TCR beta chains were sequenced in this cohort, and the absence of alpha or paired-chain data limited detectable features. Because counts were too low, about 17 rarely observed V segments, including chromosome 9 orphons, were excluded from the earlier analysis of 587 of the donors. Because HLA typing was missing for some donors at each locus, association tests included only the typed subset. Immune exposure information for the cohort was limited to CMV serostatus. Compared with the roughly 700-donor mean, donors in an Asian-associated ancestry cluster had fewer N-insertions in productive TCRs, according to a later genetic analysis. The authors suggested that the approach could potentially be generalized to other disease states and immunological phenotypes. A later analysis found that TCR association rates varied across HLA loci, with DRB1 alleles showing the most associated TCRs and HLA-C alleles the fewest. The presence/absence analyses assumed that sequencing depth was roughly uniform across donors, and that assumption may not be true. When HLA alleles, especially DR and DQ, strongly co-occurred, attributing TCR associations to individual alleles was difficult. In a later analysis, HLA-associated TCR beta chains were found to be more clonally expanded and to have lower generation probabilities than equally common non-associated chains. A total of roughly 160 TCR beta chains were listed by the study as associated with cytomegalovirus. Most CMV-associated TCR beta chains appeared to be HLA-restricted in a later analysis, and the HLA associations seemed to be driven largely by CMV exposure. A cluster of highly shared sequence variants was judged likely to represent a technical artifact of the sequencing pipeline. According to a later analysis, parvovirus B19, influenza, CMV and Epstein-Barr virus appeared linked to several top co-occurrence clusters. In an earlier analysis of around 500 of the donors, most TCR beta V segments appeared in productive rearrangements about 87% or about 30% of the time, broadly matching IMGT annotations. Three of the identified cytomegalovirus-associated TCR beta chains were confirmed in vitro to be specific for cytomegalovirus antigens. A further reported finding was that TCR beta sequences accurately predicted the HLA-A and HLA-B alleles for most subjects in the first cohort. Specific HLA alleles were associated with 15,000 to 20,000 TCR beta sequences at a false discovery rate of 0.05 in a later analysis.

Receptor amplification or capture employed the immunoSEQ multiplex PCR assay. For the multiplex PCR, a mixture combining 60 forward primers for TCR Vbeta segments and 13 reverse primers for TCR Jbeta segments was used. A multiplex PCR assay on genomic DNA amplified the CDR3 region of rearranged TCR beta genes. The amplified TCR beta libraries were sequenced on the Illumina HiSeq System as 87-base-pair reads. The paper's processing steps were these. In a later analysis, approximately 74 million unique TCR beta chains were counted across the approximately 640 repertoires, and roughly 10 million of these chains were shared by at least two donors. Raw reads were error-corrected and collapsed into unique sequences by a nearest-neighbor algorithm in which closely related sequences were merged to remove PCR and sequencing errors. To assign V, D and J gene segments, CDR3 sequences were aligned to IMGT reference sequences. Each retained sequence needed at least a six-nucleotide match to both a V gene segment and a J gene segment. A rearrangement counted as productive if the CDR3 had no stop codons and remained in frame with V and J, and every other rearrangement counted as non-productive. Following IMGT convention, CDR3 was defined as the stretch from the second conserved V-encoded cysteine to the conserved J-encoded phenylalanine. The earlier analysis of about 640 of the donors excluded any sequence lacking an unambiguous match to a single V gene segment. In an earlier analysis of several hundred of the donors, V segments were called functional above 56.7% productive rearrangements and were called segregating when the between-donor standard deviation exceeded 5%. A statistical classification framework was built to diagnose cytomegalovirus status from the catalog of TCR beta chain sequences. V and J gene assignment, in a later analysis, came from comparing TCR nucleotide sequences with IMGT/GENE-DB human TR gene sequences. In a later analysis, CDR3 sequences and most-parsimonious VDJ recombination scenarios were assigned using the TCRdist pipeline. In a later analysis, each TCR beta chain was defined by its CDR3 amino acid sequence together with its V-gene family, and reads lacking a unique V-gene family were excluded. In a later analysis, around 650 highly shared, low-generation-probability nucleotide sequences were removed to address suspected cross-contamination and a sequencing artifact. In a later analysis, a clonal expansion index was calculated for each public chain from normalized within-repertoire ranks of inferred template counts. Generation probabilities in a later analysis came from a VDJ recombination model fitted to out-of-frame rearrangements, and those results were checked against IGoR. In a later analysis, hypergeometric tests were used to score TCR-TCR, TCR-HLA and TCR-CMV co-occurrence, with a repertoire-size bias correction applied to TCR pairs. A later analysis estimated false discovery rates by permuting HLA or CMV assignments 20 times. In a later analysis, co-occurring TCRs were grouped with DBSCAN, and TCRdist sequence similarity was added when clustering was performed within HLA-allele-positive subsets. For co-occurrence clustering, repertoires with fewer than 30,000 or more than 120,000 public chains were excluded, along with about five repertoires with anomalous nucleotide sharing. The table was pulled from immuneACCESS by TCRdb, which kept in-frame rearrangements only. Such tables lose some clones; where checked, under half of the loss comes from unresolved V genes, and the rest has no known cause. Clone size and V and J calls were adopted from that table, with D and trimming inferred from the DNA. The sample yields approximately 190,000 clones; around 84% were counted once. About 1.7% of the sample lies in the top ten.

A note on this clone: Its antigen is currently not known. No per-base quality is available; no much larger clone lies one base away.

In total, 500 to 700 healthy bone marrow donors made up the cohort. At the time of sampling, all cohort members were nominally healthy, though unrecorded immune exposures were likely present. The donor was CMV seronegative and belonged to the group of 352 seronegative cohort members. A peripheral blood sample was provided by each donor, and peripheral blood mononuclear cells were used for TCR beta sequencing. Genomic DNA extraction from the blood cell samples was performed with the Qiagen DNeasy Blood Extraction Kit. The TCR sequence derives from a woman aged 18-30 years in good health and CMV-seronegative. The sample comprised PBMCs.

The nucleotide sequence is TGTGCCAGCAGCTTAGACAGGGGGCGGAGTGAAAAACTGTTTTTT. Its translation is CASSLDRGRSEKLFF. The receptor chain draws on TRBV11-2 and TRBJ1-4; TRBD1 fits 8 bases in the junction. From its cysteine to its phenylalanine, the CDR3 spans 15 amino acids. Only CDR3 DNA is held: 45 bases, read in frame from base 1. From a lookup of the germline V gene, CDR1 and CDR2 are SGHAT and FQNNGV. Germline trimming amounts to 0 bases on V and 7 bases on J, with 4 as the count of junction bases outside the gene matches. Reference TRBV11-2 and TRBJ1-4 proteins supply the regions before and after the CDR3; the full variable domain is: EAGVAQSPRYKIIEKRQSVAFWCNPISGHATLYWYQQILGQGPKLLIQFQNNGVVDDSQLPKDRFSAERLKGVDSTLKIQPAKLEDSAVYLCASSLDRGRSEKLFFGSGTQLSVL.